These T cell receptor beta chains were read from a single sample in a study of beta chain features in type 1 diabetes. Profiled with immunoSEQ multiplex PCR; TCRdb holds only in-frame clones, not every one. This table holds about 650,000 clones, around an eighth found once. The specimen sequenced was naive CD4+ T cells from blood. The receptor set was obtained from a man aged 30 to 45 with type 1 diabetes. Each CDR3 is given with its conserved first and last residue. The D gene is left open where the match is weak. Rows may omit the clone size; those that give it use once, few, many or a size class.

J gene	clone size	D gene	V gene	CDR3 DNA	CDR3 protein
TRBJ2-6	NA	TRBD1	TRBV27	TGTGCCAGCAGTTTACAAGGGGGCAGATCTGGGGCCAACGTCCTGACTTTC	CASSLQGGRSGANVLTF
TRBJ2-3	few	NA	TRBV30	TGTGCCTGGAGTGTACGACGGTTCCCAGATACGCAGTATTTT	CAWSVRRFPDTQYF
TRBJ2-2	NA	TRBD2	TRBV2	TGTGCCAGCAGTGAATCGGCTAGCGGGTACACCGGGGAGCTGTTTTTT	CASSESASGYTGELFF
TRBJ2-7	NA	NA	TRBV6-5	TGTGCCAGCAGTTACGATGCCGGGGGCTCCTACGAGCAGTACTTC	CASSYDAGGSYEQYF
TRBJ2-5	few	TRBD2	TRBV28	TGTGCCAGCAGTTCCCCGGCGGGGGGACAAGAGACCCAGTACTTC	CASSSPAGGQETQYF
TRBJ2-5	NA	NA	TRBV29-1	TGCAGCGTTTGGAGGGCGGAAGAGACCCAGTACTTC	CSVWRAEETQYF
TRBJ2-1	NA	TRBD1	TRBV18	TGTGCCAGCTCACTGAAGGACAGGAGTACCTACAATGAGCAGTTCTTC	CASSLKDRSTYNEQFF
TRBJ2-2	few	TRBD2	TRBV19	TGTGCCAGTAGTATTTCTAGCGGGTCTCTTAGGACCGGGGAGCTGTTTTTT	CASSISSGSLRTGELFF
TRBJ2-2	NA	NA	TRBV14	TGTGCCAGCAGCCAGTTAATACCGATCAACACCGGGGAGCTGTTTTTT	CASSQLIPINTGELFF
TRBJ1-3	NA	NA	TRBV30	TGTGCCCACACATTAGGCGGTTACTCCTCTGGAAACACCATATATTTT	CAHTLGGYSSGNTIYF
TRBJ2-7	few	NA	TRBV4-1	TGCGCCAGCAGCCAAGAGAGCTCCTACGAGCAGTACTTC	CASSQESSYEQYF
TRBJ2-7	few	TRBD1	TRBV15	TGTGCCACCAGCAGGCCTGGACAGGGGCACTACGAGCAGTACTTC	CATSRPGQGHYEQYF
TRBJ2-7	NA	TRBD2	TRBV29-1	TGCAGCGTTGGGACTAGCGGGGTCTACGAGCAGTACTTC	CSVGTSGVYEQYF
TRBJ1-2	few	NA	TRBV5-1	TGCGCCAGCAGCCCTGACCTGAATATCGCCCTTCTATATGGCTACACCTTC	CASSPDLNIALLYGYTF
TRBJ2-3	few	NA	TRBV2	TGTGCCAGCAGCCGGGACGGGTCCACAGATACGCAGTATTTT	CASSRDGSTDTQYF
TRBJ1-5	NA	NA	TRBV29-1	TGCAGCGTGGGGGACAACCACAATCAGCCCCAGCATTTT	CSVGDNHNQPQHF
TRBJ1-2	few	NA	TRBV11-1	TGTGCCAGCAGCTTAAATGAAGGGGACTTCTATGGCTACACCTTC	CASSLNEGDFYGYTF
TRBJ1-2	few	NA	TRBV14	TGTGCCAGCAGCCCCGCGGGGAACTATGGCTACACCTTC	CASSPAGNYGYTF
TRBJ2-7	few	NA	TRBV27	TGTGCCAGCAGTCGCTGGTCCTCCTACGAGCAGTACTTC	CASSRWSSYEQYF
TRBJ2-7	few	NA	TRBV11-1	TGTGCCAGCAGCTACGAACGTATCAGAGCCTCCTACGAGCAGTACTTC	CASSYERIRASYEQYF
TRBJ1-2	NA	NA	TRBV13	TGTGCCAGCAGCTTCCCAGGAGAGGGTGATGGCTACACCTTC	CASSFPGEGDGYTF
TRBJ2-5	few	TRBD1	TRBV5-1	TGCGCCAGCAGCGGGACAGGGAAGCAGACCCAGTACTTC	CASSGTGKQTQYF
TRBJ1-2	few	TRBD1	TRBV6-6	TGTGCCAGCAGTACTGGGACAGGTCTCTATGGCTACACCTTC	CASSTGTGLYGYTF